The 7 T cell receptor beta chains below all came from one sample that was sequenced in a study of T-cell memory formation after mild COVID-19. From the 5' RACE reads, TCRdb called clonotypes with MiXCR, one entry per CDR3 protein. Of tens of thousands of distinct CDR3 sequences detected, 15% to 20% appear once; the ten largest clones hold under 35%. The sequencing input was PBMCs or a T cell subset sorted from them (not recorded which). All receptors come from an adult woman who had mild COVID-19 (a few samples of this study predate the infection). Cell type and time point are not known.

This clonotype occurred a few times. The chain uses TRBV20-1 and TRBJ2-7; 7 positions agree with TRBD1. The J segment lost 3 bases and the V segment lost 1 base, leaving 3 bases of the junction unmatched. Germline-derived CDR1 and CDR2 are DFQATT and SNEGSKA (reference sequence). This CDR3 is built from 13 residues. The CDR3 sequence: CSARGQGLYEQYF. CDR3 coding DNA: TGCAGTGCTAGAGGACAGGGTCTCTACGAGCAGTACTTC.

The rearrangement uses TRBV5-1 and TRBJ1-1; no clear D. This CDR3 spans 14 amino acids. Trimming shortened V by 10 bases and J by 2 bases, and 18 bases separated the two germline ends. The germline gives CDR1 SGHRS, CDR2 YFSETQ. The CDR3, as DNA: TGCGCCGCCAGGAGGGCTGGACCCAACACTGAAGCTTTCTTT. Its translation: CAARRAGPNTEAFF. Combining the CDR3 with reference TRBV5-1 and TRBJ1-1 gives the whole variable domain KAGVTQTPRYLIKTRGQQVTLSCSPISGHRSVSWYQQTPGQGLQFLFEYFSETQRNKGNFPGRFSGRQFSNSRSEMNVSTLELGDSALYLCAARRAGPNTEAFFGQGTRLTVV.

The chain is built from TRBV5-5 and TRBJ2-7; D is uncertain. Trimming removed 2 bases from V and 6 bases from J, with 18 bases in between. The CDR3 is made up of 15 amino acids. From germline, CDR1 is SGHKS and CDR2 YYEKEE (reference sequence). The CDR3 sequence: CASSFNSQGHAEQYF. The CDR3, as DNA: TGTGCCAGCAGCTTTAACTCGCAAGGCCACGCCGAGCAGTACTTC.

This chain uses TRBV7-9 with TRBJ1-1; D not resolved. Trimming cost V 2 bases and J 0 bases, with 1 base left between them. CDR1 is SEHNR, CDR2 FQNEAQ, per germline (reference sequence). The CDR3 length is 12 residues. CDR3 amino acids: CASSLLNTEAFF. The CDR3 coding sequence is TGTGCCAGCAGCTTACTGAACACTGAAGCTTTCTTT.

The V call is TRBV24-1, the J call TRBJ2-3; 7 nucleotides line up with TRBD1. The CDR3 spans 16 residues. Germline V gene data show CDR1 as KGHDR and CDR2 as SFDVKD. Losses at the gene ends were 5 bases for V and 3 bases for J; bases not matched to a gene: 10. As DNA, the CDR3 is TGTGCCACCAGTGTTTCCACAGGGGTTACGACAGATACGCAGTATTTT. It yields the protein CATSVSTGVTTDTQYF.

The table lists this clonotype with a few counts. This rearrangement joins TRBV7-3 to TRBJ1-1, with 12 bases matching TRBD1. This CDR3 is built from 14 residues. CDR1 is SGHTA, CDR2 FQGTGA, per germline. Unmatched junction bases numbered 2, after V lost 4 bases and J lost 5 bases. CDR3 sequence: CASSSGQGATEAFF. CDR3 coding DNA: TGTGCCAGCAGCTCGGGACAGGGGGCGACTGAAGCTTTCTTT.

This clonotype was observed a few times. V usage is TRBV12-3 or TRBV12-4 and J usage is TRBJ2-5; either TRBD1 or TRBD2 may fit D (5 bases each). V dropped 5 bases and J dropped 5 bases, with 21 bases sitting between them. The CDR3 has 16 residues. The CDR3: CASSIRDGRYRETQYF. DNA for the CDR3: TGTGCCAGCAGTATCCGGGACGGACGTTATAGGGAGACCCAGTACTTC.